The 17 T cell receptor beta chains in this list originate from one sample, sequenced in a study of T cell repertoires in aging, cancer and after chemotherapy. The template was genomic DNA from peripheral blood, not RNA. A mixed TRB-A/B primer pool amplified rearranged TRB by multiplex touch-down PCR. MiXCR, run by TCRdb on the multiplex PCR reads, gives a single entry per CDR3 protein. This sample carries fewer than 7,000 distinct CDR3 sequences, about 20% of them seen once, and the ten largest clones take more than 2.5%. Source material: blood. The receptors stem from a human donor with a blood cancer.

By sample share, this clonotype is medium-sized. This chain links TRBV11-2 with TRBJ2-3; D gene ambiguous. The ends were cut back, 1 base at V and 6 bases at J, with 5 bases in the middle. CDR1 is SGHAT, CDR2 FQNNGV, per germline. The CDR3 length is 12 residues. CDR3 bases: TGTGCCAGCAGCTTAGGAGGTGATACGCAGTATTTT. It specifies CASSLGGDTQYF.

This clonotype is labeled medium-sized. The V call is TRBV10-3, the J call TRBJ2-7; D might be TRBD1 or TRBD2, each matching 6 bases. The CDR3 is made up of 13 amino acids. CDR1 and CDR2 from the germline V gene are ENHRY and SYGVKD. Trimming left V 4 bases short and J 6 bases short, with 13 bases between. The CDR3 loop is CAISGRGVSEQYF. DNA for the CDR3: TGTGCCATCAGTGGGAGGGGGGTCAGCGAGCAGTACTTC.

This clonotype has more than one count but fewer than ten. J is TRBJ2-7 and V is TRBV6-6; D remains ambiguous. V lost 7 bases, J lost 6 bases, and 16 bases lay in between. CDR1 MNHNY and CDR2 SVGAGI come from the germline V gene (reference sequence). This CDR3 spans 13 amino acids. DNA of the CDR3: TGTGCCAGCACCCTTGGGTCTCGCCGCGAGCAGTACTTC. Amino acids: CASTLGSRREQYF.

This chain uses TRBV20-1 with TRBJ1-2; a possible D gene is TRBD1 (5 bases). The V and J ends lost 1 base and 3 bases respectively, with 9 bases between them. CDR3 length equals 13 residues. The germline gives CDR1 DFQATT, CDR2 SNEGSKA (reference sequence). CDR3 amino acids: CSARVEGHYGYTF. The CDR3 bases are TGCAGTGCTAGAGTGGAGGGACACTATGGCTACACCTTC.

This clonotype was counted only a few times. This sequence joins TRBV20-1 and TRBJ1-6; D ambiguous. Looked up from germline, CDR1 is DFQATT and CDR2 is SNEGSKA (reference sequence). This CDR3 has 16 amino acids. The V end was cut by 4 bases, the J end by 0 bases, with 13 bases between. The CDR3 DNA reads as TGCAGTGCTAACAGAGTGGTAGGCTCCTATAATTCACCCCTCCACTTT. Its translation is CSANRVVGSYNSPLHF.

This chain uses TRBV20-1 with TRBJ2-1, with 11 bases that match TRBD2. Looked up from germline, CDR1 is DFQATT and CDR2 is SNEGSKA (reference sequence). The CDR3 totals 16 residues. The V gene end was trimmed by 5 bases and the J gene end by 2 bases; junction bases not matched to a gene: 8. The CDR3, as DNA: TGCAGTGCTGTTCCCGGGACTAGCGGAGCCTACAATGAGCAGTTCTTC. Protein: CSAVPGTSGAYNEQFF.

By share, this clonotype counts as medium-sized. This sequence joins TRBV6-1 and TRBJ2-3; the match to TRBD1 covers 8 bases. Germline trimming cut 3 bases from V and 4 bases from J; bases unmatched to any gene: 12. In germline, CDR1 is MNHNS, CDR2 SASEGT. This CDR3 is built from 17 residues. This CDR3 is CASSDYSADRAPDTQYF. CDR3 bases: TGTGCCAGCAGTGACTACTCCGCGGACAGGGCCCCAGATACGCAGTATTTT.

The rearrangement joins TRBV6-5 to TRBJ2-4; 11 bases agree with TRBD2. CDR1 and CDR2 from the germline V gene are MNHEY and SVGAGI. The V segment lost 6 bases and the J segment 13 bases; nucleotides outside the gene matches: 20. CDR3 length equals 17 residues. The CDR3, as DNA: TGTGCCAGCAGGGACCGGACTAGCGGGTCTATCTACAATGAGCAGTACTTC. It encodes CASRDRTSGSIYNEQYF.

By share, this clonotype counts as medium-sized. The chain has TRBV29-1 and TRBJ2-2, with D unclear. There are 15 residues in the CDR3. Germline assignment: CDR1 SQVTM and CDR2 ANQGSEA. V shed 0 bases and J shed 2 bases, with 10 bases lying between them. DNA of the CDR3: TGCAGCGTTGAAGATGCGAAATCCAACACCGGGGAGCTGTTTTTT. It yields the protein CSVEDAKSNTGELFF.

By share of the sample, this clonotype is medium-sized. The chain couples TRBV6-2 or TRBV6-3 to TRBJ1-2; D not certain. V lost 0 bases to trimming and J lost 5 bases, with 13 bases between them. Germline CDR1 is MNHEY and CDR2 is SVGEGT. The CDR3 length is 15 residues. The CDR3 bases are TGTGCCAGCAGTTACTCGGCGTCCTGGGGATATGGCTACACCTTC. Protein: CASSYSASWGYGYTF.

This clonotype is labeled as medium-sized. The CDR3 DNA reads as TGTGCCAGCAGCTCCGGGACAGGGAGCACTGAAGCTTTCTTT. The encoded protein is CASSSGTGSTEAFF. The V and J genes are TRBV5-4 and TRBJ1-1; TRBD1 agrees at 9 bases. The CDR3 length is 14 residues. The germline gives CDR1 SGHNT, CDR2 YYREEE (reference sequence). Trimming cost V 3 bases and J 4 bases; bases outside gene matches: 4.

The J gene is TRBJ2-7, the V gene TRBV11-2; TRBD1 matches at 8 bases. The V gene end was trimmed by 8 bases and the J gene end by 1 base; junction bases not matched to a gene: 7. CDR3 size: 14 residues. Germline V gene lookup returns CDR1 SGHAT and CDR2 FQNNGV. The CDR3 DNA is TGTGCCAGCCGATCCAGGGGGCGATCCTACGAGCAGTACTTC. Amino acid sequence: CASRSRGRSYEQYF.

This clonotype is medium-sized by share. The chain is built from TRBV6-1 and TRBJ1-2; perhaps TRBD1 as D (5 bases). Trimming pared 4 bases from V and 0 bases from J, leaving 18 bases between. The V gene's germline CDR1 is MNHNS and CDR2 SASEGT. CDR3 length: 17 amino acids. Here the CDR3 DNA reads TGTGCCAGCAGTGGATTTACAGACAGTTACCCTAACTATGGCTACACCTTC. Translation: CASSGFTDSYPNYGYTF.

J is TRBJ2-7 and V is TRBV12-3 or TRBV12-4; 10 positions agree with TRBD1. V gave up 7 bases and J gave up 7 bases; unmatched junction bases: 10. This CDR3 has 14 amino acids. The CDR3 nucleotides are TGTGCCAGCAACACCGGGACAGGGGCGAGGGAGCAGTACTTC. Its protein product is CASNTGTGAREQYF.

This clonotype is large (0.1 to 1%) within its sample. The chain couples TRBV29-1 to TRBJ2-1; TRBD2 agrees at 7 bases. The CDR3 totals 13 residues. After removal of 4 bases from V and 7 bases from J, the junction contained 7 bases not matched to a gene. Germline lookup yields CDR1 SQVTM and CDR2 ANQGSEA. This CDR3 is CSVGDYLRNEQFF. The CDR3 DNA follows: TGCAGCGTTGGGGACTATCTTAGGAATGAGCAGTTCTTC.

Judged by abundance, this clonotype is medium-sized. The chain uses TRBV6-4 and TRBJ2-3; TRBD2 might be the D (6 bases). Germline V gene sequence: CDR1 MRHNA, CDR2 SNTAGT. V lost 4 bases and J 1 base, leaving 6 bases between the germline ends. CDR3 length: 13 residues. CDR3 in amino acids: CASSAGGTDTQYF. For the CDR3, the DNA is TGTGCCAGCAGTGCGGGGGGCACAGATACGCAGTATTTT.

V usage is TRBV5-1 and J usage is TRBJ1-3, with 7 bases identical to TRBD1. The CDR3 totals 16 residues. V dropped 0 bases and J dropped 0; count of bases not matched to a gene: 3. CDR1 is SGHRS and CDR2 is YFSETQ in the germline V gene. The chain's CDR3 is CASSLGQGFSGNTIYF. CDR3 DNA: TGCGCCAGCAGCTTGGGACAGGGATTCTCTGGAAACACCATATATTTT.